One TCR beta chain is described in this entry. The sample is drawn from a study of blood T cell repertoires in COVID-19. Overall study: Whether acute or convalescent, the COVID-19 samples came from the United States, Italy and Spain.

The table came from immunoSEQ multiplex PCR; TCRdb's copy has only in-frame clones and leaves some out. The sample contains under 95,000 clones, roughly 84% of which appear only once. Germline CDR1 and CDR2: GTSNPN and SVGIG (reference sequence). V was pared by 0 bases and J by 7 bases, with 15 bases between. The CDR3 runs 14 residues. The receptor's source is a woman aged 80 or over with active or convalescent COVID-19. Input material: peripheral blood. This rearrangement joins TRBV30 to TRBJ1-2; no firm D call. The DNA for the CDR3 is TGTGCCTGGAGTGTAAATATCGACACCGGTGGCTACACCTTC. Translation gives CAWSVNIDTGGYTF.